The present T cell receptor beta chain was sequenced within a study of T-cell memory formation after mild COVID-19. Study information: TCR clustering was largely donor specific. The study's findings and limits: Pre-infection memory held some responding clones, suggesting pre-existing cross-reactive T cells responded. CD4+ contracting clones were found mainly in CM and EM, and CD8+ ones in EMRA. CD4+ bias marked clones expanding day 15 to 37, unlike balanced contracting clones.

In this sample, this clonotype turned up a few times. Its specificity is unknown. This CDR3 has 11 residues. Germline-derived CDR1 and CDR2 are SEHNR and FQNEAQ (reference sequence). V lost 8 bases and J lost 4, with 8 bases in between. TCRdb processed the 5' RACE reads anew with MiXCR; each CDR3 protein has one entry. The table shows approximately 500,000 distinct CDR3 sequences, with around a quarter occurring only once. The material sequenced was PBMCs or a T cell subset sorted from them (not recorded which). The chain combines TRBV7-9 with TRBJ2-5; D is unresolved. This sequence was found in an adult woman who had mild COVID-19 (a few samples of this study predate the infection). Cell type and time point are not known. The CDR3 sequence: CASETLETQYF. The DNA for the CDR3 is TGTGCCAGCGAAACTCTAGAGACCCAGTACTTC.